These T cell receptor beta chains were read from a single sample in a study of early T cells in non-severe SARS-CoV-2 infection. Each CDR3 protein is one row after TCRdb ran MiXCR on the 5' RACE reads. The sample lists around 50,000 distinct CDR3 sequences, 5.5% to 7.5% occurring once. Sequencing was performed on whole blood. All receptors come from an adult who was a healthcare worker with PCR-confirmed SARS-CoV-2 infection or an uninfected control (not recorded which). Both conserved end residues are part of each CDR3.

J: TRBJ2-3
V: TRBV20-1
CDR3: CSARTSGADTQYF

J: TRBJ2-5
V: TRBV30
CDR3: CAWSVTGGETQYF

J: TRBJ2-5
V: TRBV5-1
CDR3: CASSSGQGRETQYF

J: TRBJ2-1
V: TRBV29-1
CDR3: CSVTTGAAYNEQFF

J: TRBJ2-3
V: TRBV7-3
CDR3: CASSSTGTSLKRTDTQYF

J: TRBJ2-3
V: TRBV14
CDR3: CASSQIWSGGTDTQYF

J: TRBJ2-2
V: TRBV29-1
CDR3: CSASPPGVHTGELFF

J: NA
V: TRBV9
CDR3: CASSPGGSGDRGYSYNEQYF

J: TRBJ2-3
V: TRBV5-1
CDR3: CASSSRAPDTQYF

J: TRBJ2-3
V: TRBV20-1
CDR3: CSADSSDTDTQYF

J: TRBJ1-1
V: TRBV18
CDR3: CASAITKNTEAFF

J: TRBJ2-3
V: TRBV12-3/TRBV12-4
CDR3: CASTRWGVGTDTQYF

J: TRBJ2-4
V: TRBV11-2
CDR3: CASSLSTAYGNIQYF

J: TRBJ2-7
V: TRBV7-9
CDR3: CASSPFGPSYEQYF

J: TRBJ2-7
V: TRBV7-2
CDR3: CASSGRQALTYEQYF

J: TRBJ2-7
V: TRBV29-1
CDR3: CSAGMTYKQYF

J: TRBJ1-1
V: TRBV12-3/TRBV12-4
CDR3: CASSGGSTTLNTEAFF

J: TRBJ1-2
V: TRBV30
CDR3: CAWTSREHGYTF

J: TRBJ1-5
V: TRBV2
CDR3: CASSDEGFRPQHF

J: TRBJ2-7
V: TRBV11-2
CDR3: CASSSLVRAYEQYF

J: TRBJ2-7
V: TRBV12-3/TRBV12-4
CDR3: CASSLQGGYYEQYF

J: TRBJ1-1
V: TRBV12-3/TRBV12-4
CDR3: CASSLIGGRDTEAFF

J: TRBJ2-1
V: TRBV6-2/TRBV6-3
CDR3: CASSYRQGLGEQFF

J: TRBJ2-7
V: TRBV28
CDR3: CATWGDYEQYF

J: TRBJ2-5
V: TRBV13
CDR3: CASSLRDRRETQYF

J: TRBJ2-2
V: TRBV7-8
CDR3: CASSLVLVSGELFF

J: TRBJ1-5
V: TRBV5-1
CDR3: CASSLSGASGQPQHF

J: TRBJ2-7
V: TRBV7-2
CDR3: CASSSPGFSYEQYF

J: TRBJ2-2
V: TRBV12-3/TRBV12-4
CDR3: CASSLLRGWELFF

J: TRBJ1-5
V: TRBV6-6
CDR3: CASSYSMGGASNQPQHF

J: TRBJ1-2
V: TRBV6-5
CDR3: CASSSRLGGYTF

J: TRBJ2-3
V: TRBV10-3
CDR3: CAISEGEGGTDTQYF

J: TRBJ2-7
V: TRBV18
CDR3: CASRRQGAWEQYF

J: TRBJ2-1
V: TRBV2
CDR3: CASSSVDEQFF

J: TRBJ2-3
V: TRBV11-2
CDR3: CASSFGTSEDTQYF

J: TRBJ2-6
V: TRBV3-1
CDR3: CASSQEYRQPTAGLSGANVLTF

J: TRBJ2-3
V: TRBV6-5
CDR3: CASNRLAGDTDTQYF

J: TRBJ2-3
V: TRBV29-1
CDR3: CSVRPGDRTDTQYF

J: TRBJ2-3
V: TRBV7-8
CDR3: CASSLGLAATDTQYF

J: TRBJ2-5
V: TRBV12-3/TRBV12-4
CDR3: CASSLASPRGETQYF

J: TRBJ1-2
V: TRBV6-1
CDR3: CASSGGAGYSGYTF

J: TRBJ1-4
V: TRBV19
CDR3: CASSIYRRGEKLFF

J: TRBJ2-2
V: TRBV29-1
CDR3: CSVGVNRATGELFF

J: TRBJ1-1
V: TRBV30
CDR3: CAWSSPQGIRTEAFF

J: TRBJ1-1
V: TRBV9
CDR3: CASSVDPGVTTEAFF

J: TRBJ1-1
V: TRBV7-7
CDR3: CASSPATGIEAFF

J: TRBJ2-5
V: TRBV11-2
CDR3: CASSSSVAGGQETQYF

J: TRBJ1-1
V: TRBV20-1
CDR3: CSSFGGEENTEAFF

J: TRBJ1-1
V: TRBV19
CDR3: CASSPPVNTEAFF

J: TRBJ1-1
V: TRBV30
CDR3: CAWSDPAGGSLKTEAFF

J: TRBJ2-1
V: TRBV6-2/TRBV6-3
CDR3: CASSSIENRNNEQFF

J: TRBJ1-2
V: TRBV20-1
CDR3: CSAPAQAQANYGYTF

J: TRBJ2-7
V: TRBV7-2
CDR3: CASSLGVGASEQYF

J: TRBJ2-7
V: TRBV9
CDR3: CASSVAGSYEQYF

J: TRBJ1-5
V: TRBV7-2
CDR3: CASSPTATGGHSNQPQHF